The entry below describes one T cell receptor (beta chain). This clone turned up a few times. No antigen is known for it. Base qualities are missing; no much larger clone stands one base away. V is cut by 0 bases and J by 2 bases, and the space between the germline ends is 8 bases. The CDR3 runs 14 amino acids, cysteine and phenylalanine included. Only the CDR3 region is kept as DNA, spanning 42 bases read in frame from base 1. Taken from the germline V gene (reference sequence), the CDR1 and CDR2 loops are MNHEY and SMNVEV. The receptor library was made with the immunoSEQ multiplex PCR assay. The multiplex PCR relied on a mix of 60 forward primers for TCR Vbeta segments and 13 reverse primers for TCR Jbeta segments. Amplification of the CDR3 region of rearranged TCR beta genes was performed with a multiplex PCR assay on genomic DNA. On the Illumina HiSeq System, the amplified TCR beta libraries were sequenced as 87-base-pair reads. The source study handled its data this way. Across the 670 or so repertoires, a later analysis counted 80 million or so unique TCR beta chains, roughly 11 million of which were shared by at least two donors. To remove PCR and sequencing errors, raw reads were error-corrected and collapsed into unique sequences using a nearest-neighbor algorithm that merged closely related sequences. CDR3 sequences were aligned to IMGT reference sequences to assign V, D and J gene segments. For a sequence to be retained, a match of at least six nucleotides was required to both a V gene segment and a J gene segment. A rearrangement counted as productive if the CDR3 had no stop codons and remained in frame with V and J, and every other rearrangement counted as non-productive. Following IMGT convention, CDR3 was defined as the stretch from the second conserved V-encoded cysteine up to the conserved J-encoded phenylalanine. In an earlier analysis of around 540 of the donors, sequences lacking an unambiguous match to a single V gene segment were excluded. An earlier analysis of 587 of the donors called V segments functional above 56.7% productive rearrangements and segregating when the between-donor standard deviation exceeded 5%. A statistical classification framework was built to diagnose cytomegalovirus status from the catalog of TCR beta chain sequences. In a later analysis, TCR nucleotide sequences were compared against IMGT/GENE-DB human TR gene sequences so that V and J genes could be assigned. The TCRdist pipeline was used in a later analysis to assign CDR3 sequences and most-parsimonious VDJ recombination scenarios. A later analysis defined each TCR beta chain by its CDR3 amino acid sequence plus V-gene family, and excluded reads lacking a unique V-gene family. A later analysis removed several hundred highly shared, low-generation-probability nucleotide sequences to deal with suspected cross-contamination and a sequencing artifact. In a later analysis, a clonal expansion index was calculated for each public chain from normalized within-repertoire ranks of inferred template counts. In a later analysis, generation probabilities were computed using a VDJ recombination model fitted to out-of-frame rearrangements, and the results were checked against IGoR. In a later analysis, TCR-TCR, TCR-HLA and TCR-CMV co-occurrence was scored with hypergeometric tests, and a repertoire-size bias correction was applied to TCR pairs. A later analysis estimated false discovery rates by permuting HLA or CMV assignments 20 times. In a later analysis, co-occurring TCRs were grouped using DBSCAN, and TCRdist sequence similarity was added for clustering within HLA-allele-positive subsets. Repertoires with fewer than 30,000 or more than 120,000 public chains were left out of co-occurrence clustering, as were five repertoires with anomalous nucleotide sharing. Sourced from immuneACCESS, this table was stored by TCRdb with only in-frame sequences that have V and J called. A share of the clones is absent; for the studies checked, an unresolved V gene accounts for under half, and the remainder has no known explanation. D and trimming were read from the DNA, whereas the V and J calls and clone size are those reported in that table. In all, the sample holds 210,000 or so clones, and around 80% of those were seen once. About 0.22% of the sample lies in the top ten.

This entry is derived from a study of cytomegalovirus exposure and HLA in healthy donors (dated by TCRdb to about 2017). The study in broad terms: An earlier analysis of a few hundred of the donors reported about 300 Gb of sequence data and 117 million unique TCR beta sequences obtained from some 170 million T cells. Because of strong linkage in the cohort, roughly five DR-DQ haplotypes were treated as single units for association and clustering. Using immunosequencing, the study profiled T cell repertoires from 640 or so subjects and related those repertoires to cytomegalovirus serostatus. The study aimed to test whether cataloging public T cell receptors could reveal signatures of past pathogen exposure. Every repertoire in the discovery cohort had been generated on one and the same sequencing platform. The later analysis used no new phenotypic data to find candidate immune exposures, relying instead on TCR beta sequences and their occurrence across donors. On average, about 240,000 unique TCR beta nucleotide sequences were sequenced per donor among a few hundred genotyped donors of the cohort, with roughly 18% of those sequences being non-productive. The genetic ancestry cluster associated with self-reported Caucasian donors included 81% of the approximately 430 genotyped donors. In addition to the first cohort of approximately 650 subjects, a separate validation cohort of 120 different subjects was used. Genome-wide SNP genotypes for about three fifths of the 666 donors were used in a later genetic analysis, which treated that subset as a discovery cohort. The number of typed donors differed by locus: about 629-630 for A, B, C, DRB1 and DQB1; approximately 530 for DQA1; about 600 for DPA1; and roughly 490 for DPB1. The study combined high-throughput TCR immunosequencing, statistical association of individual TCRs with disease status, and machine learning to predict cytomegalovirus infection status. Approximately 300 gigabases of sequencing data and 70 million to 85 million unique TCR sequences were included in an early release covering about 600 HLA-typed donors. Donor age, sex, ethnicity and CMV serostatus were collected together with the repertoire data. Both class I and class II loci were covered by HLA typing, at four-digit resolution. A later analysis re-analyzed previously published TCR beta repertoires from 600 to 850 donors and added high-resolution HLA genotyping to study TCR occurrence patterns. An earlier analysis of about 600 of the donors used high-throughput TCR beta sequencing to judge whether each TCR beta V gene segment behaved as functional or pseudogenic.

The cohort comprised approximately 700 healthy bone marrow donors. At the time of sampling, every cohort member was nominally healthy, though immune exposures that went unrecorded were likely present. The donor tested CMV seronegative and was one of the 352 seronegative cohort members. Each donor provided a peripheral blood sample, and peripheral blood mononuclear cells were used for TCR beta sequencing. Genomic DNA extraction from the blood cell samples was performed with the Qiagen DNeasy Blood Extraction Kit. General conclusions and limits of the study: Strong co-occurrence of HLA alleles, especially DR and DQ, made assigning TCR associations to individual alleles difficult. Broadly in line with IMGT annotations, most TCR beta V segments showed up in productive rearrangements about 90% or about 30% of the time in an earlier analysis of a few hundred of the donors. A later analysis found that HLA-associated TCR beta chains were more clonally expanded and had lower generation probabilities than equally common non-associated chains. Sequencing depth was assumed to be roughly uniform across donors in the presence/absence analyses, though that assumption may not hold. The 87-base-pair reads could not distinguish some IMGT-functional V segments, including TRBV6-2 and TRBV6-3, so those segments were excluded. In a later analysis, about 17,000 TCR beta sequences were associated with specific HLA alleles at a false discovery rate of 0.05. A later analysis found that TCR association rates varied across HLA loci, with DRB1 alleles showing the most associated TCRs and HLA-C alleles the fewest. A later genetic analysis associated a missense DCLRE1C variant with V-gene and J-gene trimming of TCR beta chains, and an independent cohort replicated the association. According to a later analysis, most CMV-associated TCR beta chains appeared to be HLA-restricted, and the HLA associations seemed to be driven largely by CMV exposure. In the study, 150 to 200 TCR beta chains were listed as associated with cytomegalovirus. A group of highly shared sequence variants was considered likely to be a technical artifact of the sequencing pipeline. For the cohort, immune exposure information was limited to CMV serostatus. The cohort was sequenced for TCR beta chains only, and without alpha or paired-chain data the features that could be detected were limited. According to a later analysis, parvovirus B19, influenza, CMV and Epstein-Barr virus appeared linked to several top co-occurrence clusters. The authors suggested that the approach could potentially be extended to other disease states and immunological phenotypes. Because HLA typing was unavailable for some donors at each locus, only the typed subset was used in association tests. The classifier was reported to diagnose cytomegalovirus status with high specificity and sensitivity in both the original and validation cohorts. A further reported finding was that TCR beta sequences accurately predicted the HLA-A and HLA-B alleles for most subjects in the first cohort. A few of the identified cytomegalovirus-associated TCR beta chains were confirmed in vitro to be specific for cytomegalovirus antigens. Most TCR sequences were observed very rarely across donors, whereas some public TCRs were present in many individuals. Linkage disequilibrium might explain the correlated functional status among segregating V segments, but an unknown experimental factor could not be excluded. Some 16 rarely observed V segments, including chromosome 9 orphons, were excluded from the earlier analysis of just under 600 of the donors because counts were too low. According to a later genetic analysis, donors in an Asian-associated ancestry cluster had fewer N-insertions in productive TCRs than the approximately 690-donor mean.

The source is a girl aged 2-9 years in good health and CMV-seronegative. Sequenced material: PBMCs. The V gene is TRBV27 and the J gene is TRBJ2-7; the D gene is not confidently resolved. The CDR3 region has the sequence CASSLSAKTYEQYF. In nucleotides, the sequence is TGTGCCAGCAGTTTATCGGCCAAGACCTACGAGCAGTACTTC.